The source of this T cell receptor (beta chain) is a study of blood T cell repertoires in COVID-19. For the study at large: COVID-19 samples collected from the United States, Italy and Spain covered acute and convalescent phases. T cells, B-cell-depleted T cells, or PBMCs provided the cDNA or gDNA that served as material.

Study processing details: Researchers report that nucleated cell counts were estimated from reference gene primer amplification. Sequencing was performed with immunoSEQ multiplex PCR; in TCRdb, only in-frame clones are kept and a portion is missing. V, J and clone size derive from that table, while D and trimming were established from the DNA sequence. The data show roughly 170,000 clones, with around 86% seen just once and around 3% held by the top ten. V lost 4 bases, J lost 3 bases, and 24 bases lay in between. CDR1 is SGHDN, CDR2 FVKESK, per germline. The CDR3 spans 18 residues. This clone has more than one count but fewer than ten.

Material: peripheral blood. The chain links TRBV14 to TRBJ2-5; TRBD2 might be the D (5 bases). The receptor was isolated from a man aged 35 to 55 with active or convalescent COVID-19. CDR3 bases: TGTGCCAGCAGCCTCCGCCGCTCCCGGGGATTGGTCGAAGAGACCCAGTACTTC. The encoded protein is CASSLRRSRGLVEETQYF. Full variable domain (outside the CDR3, taken from reference TRBV14 and TRBJ2-5): EAGVTQFPSHSVIEKGQTVTLRCDPISGHDNLYWYRRVMGKEIKFLLHFVKESKQDESGMPNNRFLAERTGGTYSTLKVQPAELEDSGVYFCASSLRRSRGLVEETQYFGPGTRLLVL.